This T cell receptor (beta chain) was captured in a study of control samples from healthy donors and cancer patients. Clones were read by immunoSEQ multiplex PCR, and TCRdb kept only the in-frame ones, dropping some. The sample holds 400,000 to 500,000 clones, over 75% seen once. V shed 0 bases and J 2 bases; nucleotides not matched to a gene: 3. CDR1 is LGHNA and CDR2 is YNFKEQ in the germline V gene. The CDR3 covers 15 residues. Sequences were obtained from PBMCs. The rearrangement joins TRBV4-2 to TRBJ2-7; TRBD2 matches at 8 bases. The origin of this receptor is a man aged 40-50 years with head and neck cancer. As DNA, the CDR3 is TGTGCCAGCAGCCAAGAGACTAGCGCTCCCTACGAGCAGTACTTC. Translation gives CASSQETSAPYEQYF.